Listed below are T cell receptor beta chains from one sample, sequenced in a study of shared clonotypes between healthy human individuals. Sequencing was performed with immunoSEQ multiplex PCR; in TCRdb, only in-frame clones are kept and a portion is missing. The repertoire holds roughly 2.6 million clones, with roughly nine tenths as singletons. The sample consisted of naive CD4+ T cells sorted from blood. The receptor set was obtained from a young man in good health. Both conserved end residues are part of each CDR3. Clone size, where shown, is once, few, many, or a class for clones that have expanded.

size	length	V	CDR3
-	16	TRBV7-9	CASSLRWDRGYNEQFF
-	15	TRBV9	CASSDRGLVGHEQFF
-	12	TRBV30	CAWSVSGREAFF
-	13	TRBV28	CASSLGVWETQYF
-	15	TRBV11-1	CATKQGIEVFYEQYF
-	15	TRBV30	CAWGGTALQNTEAFF
-	15	TRBV5-1	CASSSYLGGTDTQYF
-	15	TRBV18	CASSPLGRGAYGYTF
-	14	TRBV5-1	CASSLEGATGELFF
once	16	TRBV5-1	CASSFRLAGGPGELFF
-	10	TRBV10-2	CASINYEQYF
-	15	TRBV10-2	CASSESTGTSNEQFF
-	18	TRBV5-6	CASSSGTGSVLANEKLFF
-	15	TRBV7-9	CASSLSGATNYGYTF
-	15	TRBV6-5	CASSYSRTSVNIQYF
-	13	TRBV7-2	CASSLRQGNEQFF
-	13	TRBV29-1	CSTIAGGTDTQYF
-	14	TRBV7-2	CASSPGGLNTEAFF
-	15	TRBV19	CASSPAGNSNQPQHF
-	18	TRBV30	CAWSMGGSGLGLGNIQYF
-	14	TRBV9	CASSPRQATTEAFF
-	13	TRBV7-9	CASSLTGTDTQYF
-	16	TRBV4-1	CASSQGQGGLDQPQHF
-	14	TRBV6-5	CASSSQGVNSPLHF
-	13	TRBV5-4	CASGAGDTDTQYF
-	12	TRBV15	CATSRDVGEQFF
once	15	TRBV18	CASSPPGGSSHEQFF
-	13	TRBV11-3	CASSLTIHNEQFF
few	13	TRBV7-9	CASNRQSNQPQHF
-	16	TRBV18	CASSTDRGQDMREQYF
-	16	TRBV27	CASSSPGTSVYNEQFF
-	13	TRBV2	CASSVNGYTEAFF
-	13	TRBV19	CASSHLEREKLFF
-	13	TRBV30	CAWSVTGANEQYF
-	15	TRBV19	CASSQLAGSSYEQYF
-	15	TRBV5-1	CASSQWTTFQETQYF
few	14	TRBV4-1	CASSQPPRGDGYTF
-	14	TRBV6-4	CASSDLAGAYIQYF
-	12	TRBV29-1	CSAGTVVGVAFF
-	16	TRBV7-2	CASSLVPAGNTGELFF
-	16	TRBV2	CASKQRLAGVQETQYF
-	17	TRBV12-5	CASGLPRGQGSRNEQFF
-	15	TRBV28	CASSLRTPGDDTQYF
-	15	TRBV28	CASTGGGGNNQPQHF
once	16	TRBV5-6	CASSFPDRADTGELFF